These 18 T cell receptor beta chains came from one sample sequenced in a study of shared clonotypes between healthy human individuals. The method was immunoSEQ multiplex PCR; TCRdb's version includes in-frame clones alone and lacks a portion of them. The profile shows roughly 1.4 million clones, roughly 98.5% of them singletons. Sequenced: naive CD4+ T cells sorted from blood. Documented subset: CD45RA+ positively selected. All receptors come from a man aged 25 to 40 in good health.

As regards this clone: The same CDR3 can be traced to other DNA sequences in this sample. The CDR3 here is CSAGGQETQYF. CDR3 nucleotides: TGCAGTGCAGGAGGGCAAGAGACCCAGTACTTC. V gene TRBV20-1 combines with J gene TRBJ2-5; tentative D call: TRBD2 (6 bases). This CDR3 is built from 11 residues. The V end lost 6 bases, the J end lost 2 bases, and 7 bases lay between the germline ends. In germline, CDR1 is DFQATT, CDR2 SNEGSKA (reference sequence).

The chain employs TRBV5-1 and TRBJ2-3; D call uncertain. With 2 bases removed from V and 4 bases from J, the gap between germline ends came to 8 bases. In germline, CDR1 is SGHRS, CDR2 YFSETQ. The length of the CDR3 is 13 residues. DNA for the CDR3: TGCGCCAGCAGCTTTGAGAGATCAGATACGCAGTATTTT. Residues: CASSFERSDTQYF.

Of note for this clone: The sample has other DNA sequences that encode this CDR3 too. The chain joins TRBV7-2 to TRBJ2-7; 8 bases are shared with TRBD1. The ends lost 5 bases at V and 3 bases at J; junction bases unmatched: 9. The CDR3 is 15 amino acids. Looked up from germline, CDR1 is SGHTA and CDR2 is FQGNSA. CDR3 sequence (DNA): TGTGCCAGCAGCCTTCTTGGACAGGGAATCTACGAGCAGTACTTC. Translating gives CASSLLGQGIYEQYF. The variable domain in full, with the rest retrieved from reference TRBV7-2 and TRBJ2-7, is GAGVSQSPSNKVTEKGKDVELRCDPISGHTALYWYRQSLGQGLEFLIYFQGNSAPDKSGLPSDRFSAERTGGSVSTLTIQRTQQEDSAVYLCASSLLGQGIYEQYFGPGTRLTVT.

The rearrangement links TRBV27 to TRBJ2-7; D unresolved. CDR3 length equals 13 residues. The V gene's germline CDR1 is MNHEY and CDR2 SMNVEV (reference sequence). V was shortened by 3 bases and J by 0 bases, with 6 bases between the two germline ends. CDR3 sequence reads: CASSFPDSYEQYF. The DNA of the CDR3 is TGTGCCAGCAGTTTCCCAGACTCCTACGAGCAGTACTTC.

The chain employs TRBV5-1 and TRBJ2-2; D ambiguous. The V gene's germline CDR1 is SGHRS and CDR2 YFSETQ. V lost 4 bases and J 4 bases, leaving 14 bases between the germline ends. The CDR3 covers 15 residues. CDR3 sequence reads: CASSLPLGGTGELFF. The CDR3, as DNA: TGCGCCAGCAGCCTCCCACTGGGTGGCACCGGGGAGCTGTTTTTT.

This clone came up once. The rearrangement uses TRBV6-1 and TRBJ2-7; D assignment may be TRBD1 or TRBD2 (6 bases each). The CDR3 covers 15 residues. V was trimmed by 1 base and J by 3 bases, leaving 13 bases between them. Looked up from germline, CDR1 is MNHNS and CDR2 is SASEGT. The CDR3 DNA reads TGTGCCAGCAGTGAAGGCTGGGGGGCTTACTACGAGCAGTACTTC. Its protein product is CASSEGWGAYYEQYF.

The chain links TRBV28 to TRBJ1-5, with 8 bases fitting TRBD1. V trimming: 5 bases; J trimming: 6 bases; junction bases outside the gene matches: 9. The CDR3 runs 15 residues. Germline V gene lookup returns CDR1 MDHEN and CDR2 SYDVKM. The CDR3 protein is CASSAVDRAGQPQHF. CDR3 nucleotides: TGTGCCAGCAGTGCGGTGGACAGGGCGGGTCAGCCCCAGCATTTT.

This chain uses TRBV14 with TRBJ1-1; no reliable D call. The CDR3 has 14 residues. Germline V CDR1 and CDR2: SGHDN, FVKESK. Trimming shortened V by 3 bases and J by 1 base, and 9 bases separated the two germline ends. The CDR3 loop is CASSHHLGNTEAFF. The CDR3, as DNA: TGTGCCAGCAGCCACCATCTGGGGAACACTGAAGCTTTCTTT.

This chain joins TRBV28 and TRBJ2-1, with D perhaps matching TRBD2 (6 bases). Germline CDR1 and CDR2: MDHEN and SYDVKM. V was shortened by 4 bases and J by 7 bases, with 17 bases between the two germline ends. There are 15 residues in the CDR3. This CDR3 reads CASSSGTLKGNEQFF. The CDR3, as DNA: TGTGCCAGCAGTTCCGGGACTTTGAAAGGGAATGAGCAGTTCTTC.

This chain uses TRBV5-1 with TRBJ1-4, with D possibly being TRBD1 (5 bases). From germline, CDR1 is SGHRS and CDR2 YFSETQ. Trimming pared 4 bases from V and 5 bases from J, leaving 15 bases between. This CDR3 is built from 15 residues. In DNA, the CDR3 is TGCGCCAGCAGCGTCACAGGACAAACAAATGAAAAACTGTTTTTT. This encodes CASSVTGQTNEKLFF. Looking up the rest from reference TRBV5-1 and TRBJ1-4 gives the full variable domain: KAGVTQTPRYLIKTRGQQVTLSCSPISGHRSVSWYQQTPGQGLQFLFEYFSETQRNKGNFPGRFSGRQFSNSRSEMNVSTLELGDSALYLCASSVTGQTNEKLFFGSGTQLSVL.

This sequence joins TRBV19 and TRBJ2-3, with TRBD1 matching 10 bases. The CDR3 covers 15 residues. Per germline, CDR1 LNHDA and CDR2 SQIVND (reference sequence). The trim removed 6 bases at V and 7 bases at J, leaving 10 bases unmatched. The DNA of the CDR3 is TGTGCCAGTAGAAAGCCGGGACAGGGGCAATATACGCAGTATTTT. Protein sequence: CASRKPGQGQYTQYF.

The chain uses TRBV9 and TRBJ2-3; 10 bases align to TRBD2. This CDR3 contains 14 residues. Germline V CDR1 and CDR2: SGDLS, YYNGEE. Trimming at V came to 4 bases and at J to 5 bases, leaving 4 bases not matched to a gene. Here the CDR3 DNA reads TGTGCCAGCAGCTTTCTAGCGGGAGTAGATACGCAGTATTTT. Its protein product is CASSFLAGVDTQYF.

This clone is a singleton in its sample. J is TRBJ1-2 and V is TRBV29-1; 7 nucleotides line up with TRBD1. The length of the CDR3 is 14 residues. Germline V gene lookup returns CDR1 SQVTM and CDR2 ANQGSEA. The trim removed 3 bases at V and 7 bases at J, leaving 11 bases unmatched. CDR3 sequence: CSVDGLTGMGGYTF. As DNA, the CDR3 is TGCAGCGTTGACGGGTTGACAGGGATGGGTGGCTACACCTTC.

The gene calls are TRBV9 and TRBJ2-7; no definite D call. This CDR3 region has 11 residues. Looked up from germline, CDR1 is SGDLS and CDR2 is YYNGEE. Trimming stripped 5 bases from V and 4 bases from J, with 7 bases between. The DNA of the CDR3 is TGTGCCAGCAGATCCCTTTACGAGCAGTACTTC. Residues: CASRSLYEQYF.

The genes are TRBV7-2 and TRBJ1-5, with D hard to call. Germline CDR1 is SGHTA and CDR2 is FQGNSA. The V end was cut by 1 base, the J end by 4 bases, with 5 bases between. This CDR3 spans 13 amino acids. The CDR3 is CASSLEWNQPQHF. For the CDR3, the DNA is TGTGCCAGCAGCTTAGAATGGAATCAGCCCCAGCATTTT.

J is TRBJ2-7 and V is TRBV10-3; weak D call: TRBD2 (6 bases). The CDR3 is made up of 15 amino acids. Germline V gene sequence: CDR1 ENHRY, CDR2 SYGVKD. The germline V and J ends were trimmed by 0 bases and 1 base, with 10 bases remaining between them. The CDR3 loop is CAISESEGASYEQYF. Here the CDR3 DNA reads TGTGCCATCAGTGAGTCGGAGGGCGCATCCTACGAGCAGTACTTC.

A few counts support this clone. The chain joins TRBV5-1 to TRBJ2-5; no clear D gene. The V gene lost 0 bases and the J gene lost 4 bases, with 4 bases spanning the gap. The CDR3 runs 12 residues. The germline V gene has CDR1 SGHRS and CDR2 YFSETQ. The CDR3, as DNA: TGCGCCAGCAGCTTGGCCCCAGAGACCCAGTACTTC. This gives the protein CASSLAPETQYF.

V usage is TRBV2 and J usage is TRBJ2-3, with 9 positions matching TRBD2. Per germline, CDR1 SNHLY and CDR2 FYNNEI. V dropped 3 bases and J dropped 2; count of bases not matched to a gene: 9. The CDR3 length is 17 residues. DNA for the CDR3: TGTGCCAGCAGTGAGGGGACTAGCTTAAGTTCCACAGATACGCAGTATTTT. The encoded protein is CASSEGTSLSSTDTQYF.